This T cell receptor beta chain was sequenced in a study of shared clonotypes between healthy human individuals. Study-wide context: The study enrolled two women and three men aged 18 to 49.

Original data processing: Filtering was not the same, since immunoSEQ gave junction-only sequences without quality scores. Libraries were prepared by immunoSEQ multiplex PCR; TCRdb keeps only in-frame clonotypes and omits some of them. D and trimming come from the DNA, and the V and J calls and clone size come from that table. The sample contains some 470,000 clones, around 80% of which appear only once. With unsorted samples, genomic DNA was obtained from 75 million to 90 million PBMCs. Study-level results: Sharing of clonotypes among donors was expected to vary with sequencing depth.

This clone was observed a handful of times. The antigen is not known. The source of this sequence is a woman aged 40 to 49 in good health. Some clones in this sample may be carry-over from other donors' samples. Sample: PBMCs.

In DNA, the CDR3 is TGTGCCAGCAGTCCAACGACTAGCGGGAGGGCCGGGCAGTTCTTC. It is translated as CASSPTTSGRAGQFF. The rearrangement uses TRBV28 and TRBJ2-1; 14 bases line up with TRBD2. V lost 5 bases to trimming and J lost 12 bases; unmatched junction nucleotides: 9. CDR1 MDHEN and CDR2 SYDVKM come from the germline V gene. CDR3 length: 15 amino acids.